This TCR beta chain was retrieved from a study of cytomegalovirus exposure and HLA in healthy donors (dated by TCRdb to 2016 to 2017). Turning to the overall study: An earlier analysis of under 600 of the donors reported 250 to 300 Gb of sequence data and around 120 million unique TCR beta sequences from some 180 million T cells. An early release covering about 600 HLA-typed donors comprised 300 to 350 gigabases of sequencing data and some 79 million unique TCR sequences. Of the 398 genotyped donors, over 65% fell in the genetic ancestry cluster associated with self-reported Caucasian donors. The aim of the study was to test whether cataloging public T cell receptors could identify signatures of past pathogen exposure. Using immunosequencing, the study profiled T cell repertoires from roughly 650 subjects and related those repertoires to cytomegalovirus serostatus. In addition to the first cohort of several hundred subjects, a separate validation cohort of 130 or so different subjects was used. To predict cytomegalovirus infection status, the study brought together high-throughput TCR immunosequencing, statistical association of individual TCRs with disease status, and machine learning. To study patterns of TCR occurrence, a later analysis re-analyzed previously published TCR beta repertoires from several hundred donors and added high-resolution HLA genotyping. Rather than using new phenotypic data, the later analysis identified candidate immune exposures from TCR beta sequences and from how often those sequences occurred across donors. To decide whether each TCR beta V gene segment behaved as functional or pseudogenic, an earlier analysis of approximately 600 of the donors relied on high-throughput TCR beta sequencing. Donor age, sex, ethnicity and CMV serostatus were compiled alongside the repertoire data. In a later genetic analysis, genome-wide SNP genotypes for about three fifths of the 666 donors were used, and that subset was treated as a discovery cohort. Every discovery cohort repertoire had been produced on one sequencing platform. Class I and class II HLA loci were covered by the typing at four-digit resolution. The number of donors typed differed by locus, with about 629-630 for A, B, C, DRB1 and DQB1, around 520 for DQA1, 600 to 610 for DPA1, and some 440 for DPB1. Roughly 5 DR-DQ haplotypes were treated as single units for association and clustering because of strong linkage in the cohort. Among approximately 370 genotyped donors of the cohort, an average of about 220,000 unique TCR beta nucleotide sequences was sequenced per donor, of which 15% to 20% were non-productive. What the authors observed across the whole study: In a later analysis, about 17,000 TCR beta sequences were associated with specific HLA alleles at a false discovery rate of 0.05. An association between a missense DCLRE1C variant and V-gene and J-gene trimming of TCR beta chains was found in a later genetic analysis and replicated in an independent cohort. Across donors, most TCR sequences were observed very rarely, whereas some public TCRs were present in many individuals. Because counts were too low, 15 or so rarely observed V segments, including chromosome 9 orphons, were excluded from the earlier analysis of some 590 of the donors. In both the original and validation cohorts, the classifier was reported to diagnose cytomegalovirus status with high specificity and sensitivity. HLA typing was unavailable for some donors at each locus, so association tests used only the typed subset. Compared with the roughly 720-donor mean, donors in an Asian-associated ancestry cluster had fewer N-insertions in productive TCRs, according to a later genetic analysis. Because the 87-base-pair reads could not distinguish some IMGT-functional V segments, including TRBV6-2 and TRBV6-3, those segments were excluded. A total of fewer than 200 TCR beta chains were listed by the study as associated with cytomegalovirus. A further reported finding was that TCR beta sequences accurately predicted the HLA-A and HLA-B alleles for most subjects in the first cohort. In a later analysis, the rate of TCR association differed among HLA loci, with DRB1 alleles having the most associated TCRs and HLA-C alleles having the fewest. For the cohort, immune exposure information was limited to CMV serostatus. Roughly uniform sequencing depth across donors was assumed in presence/absence analyses, although this assumption may not hold. A few of the identified cytomegalovirus-associated TCR beta chains were confirmed in vitro to be specific for cytomegalovirus antigens. According to a later analysis, parvovirus B19, influenza, CMV and Epstein-Barr virus appeared linked to several top co-occurrence clusters. A later analysis found that HLA-associated TCR beta chains were more clonally expanded and had lower generation probabilities than equally common non-associated chains. Strong co-occurrence of HLA alleles, especially DR and DQ, made assigning TCR associations to individual alleles difficult. In an earlier analysis of around 600 of the donors, most TCR beta V segments were observed in productive rearrangements about 90% or about 30% of the time, broadly matching IMGT annotations. In this cohort, only TCR beta chains were sequenced, and detectable features were limited by the absence of alpha or paired-chain data. Linkage disequilibrium might explain the correlated functional status among segregating V segments, but an unknown experimental factor could not be excluded. The authors suggested that the approach could potentially be generalized to other disease states and immunological phenotypes. According to a later analysis, most CMV-associated TCR beta chains appeared to be HLA-restricted, and the HLA associations seemed to be driven largely by CMV exposure. The sequencing pipeline was judged likely to have produced a cluster of highly shared sequence variants as a technical artifact.

The cohort consisted of more than 650 healthy bone marrow donors. At the time of sampling, every cohort member was nominally healthy, though immune exposures that went unrecorded were likely present. The donor was CMV seropositive and was included in the group of 270 or so seropositive cohort members. Each donor provided a peripheral blood sample, and peripheral blood mononuclear cells were used for TCR beta sequencing. The Qiagen DNeasy Blood Extraction Kit was used to extract genomic DNA from the blood cell samples. The library relied on the immunoSEQ multiplex PCR assay. A mixture of 60 forward primers for TCR Vbeta segments and 13 reverse primers for TCR Jbeta segments was used in the multiplex PCR. A multiplex PCR assay on genomic DNA amplified the CDR3 region of rearranged TCR beta genes. Amplified TCR beta libraries were sequenced as 87-base-pair reads on the Illumina HiSeq System. As for how the authors treated the data: Across the 666 repertoires, a later analysis counted around 80 million unique TCR beta chains, 9.5 million to 13 million of which were shared by at least two donors. A nearest-neighbor algorithm error-corrected the raw reads and collapsed the reads into unique sequences, merging closely related sequences to remove PCR and sequencing errors. CDR3 sequences were aligned to IMGT reference sequences to assign V, D and J gene segments. For a sequence to be retained, a match of at least six nucleotides was required to both a V gene segment and a J gene segment. A rearrangement was called productive if the CDR3 had no stop codons and remained in frame with V and J, and every other rearrangement was called non-productive. CDR3 was defined by IMGT convention, running from the second conserved V-encoded cysteine to the conserved J-encoded phenylalanine. In an earlier analysis of just under 600 of the donors, sequences lacking an unambiguous match to a single V gene segment were excluded. An earlier analysis of over 450 of the donors classified V segments as functional when productive rearrangements were above 56.7% and as segregating when the standard deviation between donors was above 5%. A statistical classification framework was developed to diagnose cytomegalovirus status using the catalog of TCR beta chain sequences. In a later analysis, TCR nucleotide sequences were compared against IMGT/GENE-DB human TR gene sequences so that V and J genes could be assigned. In a later analysis, CDR3 sequences and most-parsimonious VDJ recombination scenarios were assigned using the TCRdist pipeline. In a later analysis, each TCR beta chain was defined by its CDR3 amino acid sequence together with its V-gene family, and reads lacking a unique V-gene family were excluded. As a way to deal with suspected cross-contamination and a sequencing artifact, a later analysis dropped hundreds of nucleotide sequences that were highly shared and had low generation probability. In a later analysis, a clonal expansion index for each public chain was calculated from normalized within-repertoire ranks of inferred template counts. A later analysis computed generation probabilities with a VDJ recombination model fitted to out-of-frame rearrangements, and checked the results against IGoR. A later analysis scored TCR-TCR, TCR-HLA and TCR-CMV co-occurrence with hypergeometric tests, applying a repertoire-size bias correction to TCR pairs. A later analysis estimated false discovery rates by permuting HLA or CMV assignments 20 times. A later analysis grouped co-occurring TCRs with DBSCAN, adding TCRdist sequence similarity when clustering within HLA-allele-positive subsets. For co-occurrence clustering, repertoires with fewer than 30,000 or more than 120,000 public chains were excluded, along with 4 to 6 repertoires with anomalous nucleotide sharing. The table comes from immuneACCESS by way of TCRdb, which keeps in-frame sequences with V and J called. Part of the clones is missing from these tables; in studies checked, under half for an unresolved V gene and the rest for unknown reasons. The V and J calls and the clone size are those of that table, but D and trimming were determined from the DNA. For this sample there are around 150,000 clones; 80% to 90% appear just once. Clones ranked in the top ten supply approximately 4% of the sample.

On this clone: The antigen it binds to is not known. Base qualities are not provided; no much larger clone lies one nucleotide away.

The CDR3 runs 14 residues from the cysteine to the phenylalanine. Kept here is only the CDR3 DNA, which spans 42 bases and is read in frame from base 1. The trim is 2 bases for V and 1 base for J, with a gap of 11 bases between the germline ends. CDR1 and CDR2 are read off the germline V gene (reference sequence) as GTSNPN and SVGIG. This receptor was obtained from a woman between 40 and 55 years old in good health and CMV-seropositive. Recombination joined TRBV30 with TRBJ1-1; no D segment can be confidently identified. The material sequenced was PBMCs. The CDR3 sequence is CAWSTGPSNTEAFF. The DNA sequence is TGTGCCTGGAGTACCGGTCCCTCGAACACTGAAGCTTTCTTT.